In this sample, the clone carrying this T cell receptor beta chain turned up a few times. Its antigen is unknown. The germline V gene encodes CDR1 MNHNS and CDR2 SASEGT. The CDR3 runs 15 residues. Trimming left V 3 bases short and J 5 bases short, with 16 bases between. This record belongs to a study of T cell repertoires in cytomegalovirus infection. Study-level background: HLA-B-restricted CMV epitopes that are well studied, plus recently identified HLA-C-restricted ones, were used by the study. CMV infection and matching HLA type were both indicated by public TCR beta signatures.

Study results and caveats: Predominance within the ex vivo response was attributable to HLA-C-restricted CMV-specific TCR beta clonotypes.

Via MiXCR, TCRdb re-called the reads, giving one row per CDR3 protein. Among 800,000 to 950,000 distinct CDR3 sequences listed, 30% to 35% were seen once. The clonotype comes from a human donor in good health (CMV status not recorded). Some clones in this sample may be carry-over from other donors' samples. The chain combines TRBV6-1 with TRBJ2-5; possibly TRBD2 for D (7 bases). Sequenced here: cultured CD8+ T cells from PBMCs, sampled from culture after CMV antigen stimulation. Written as DNA, the CDR3 is TGTGCCAGCAGTGATAGGGGGGGCCGGGGGGAGACCCAGTACTTC. It specifies CASSDRGGRGETQYF.